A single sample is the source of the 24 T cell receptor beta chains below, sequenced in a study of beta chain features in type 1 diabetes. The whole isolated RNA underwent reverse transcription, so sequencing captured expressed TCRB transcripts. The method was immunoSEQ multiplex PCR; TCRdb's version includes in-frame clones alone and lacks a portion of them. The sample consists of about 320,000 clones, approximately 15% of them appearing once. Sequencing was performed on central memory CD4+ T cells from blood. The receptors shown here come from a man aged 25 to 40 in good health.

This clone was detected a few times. Here the CDR3 DNA reads TGCGCCAGCAGCTTGGACGGGGTTGGCTCCGACACGCAGTATTTT. This translates into CASSLDGVGSDTQYF. The rearrangement joins TRBV5-1 to TRBJ2-3, with a tentative D call TRBD2 (5 bases). The CDR3 is 15 residues long. Trimming stripped 0 bases from V and 9 bases from J, with 17 bases between. The germline CDR1 and CDR2 sequences are SGHRS and YFSETQ.

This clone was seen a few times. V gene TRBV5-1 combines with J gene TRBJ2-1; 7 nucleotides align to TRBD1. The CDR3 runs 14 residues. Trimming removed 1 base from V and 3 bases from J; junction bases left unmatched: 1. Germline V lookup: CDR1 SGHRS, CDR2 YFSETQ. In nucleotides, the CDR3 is TGCGCCAGCAGCTTGTGGGACAGCTACAATGAGCAGTTCTTC. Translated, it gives CASSLWDSYNEQFF.

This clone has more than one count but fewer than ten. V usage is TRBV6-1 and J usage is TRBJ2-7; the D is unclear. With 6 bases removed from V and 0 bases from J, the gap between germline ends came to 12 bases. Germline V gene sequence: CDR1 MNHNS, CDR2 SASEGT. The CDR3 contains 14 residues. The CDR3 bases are TGTGCCAGCAGCCCGAACTGGAACTCCTACGAGCAGTACTTC. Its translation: CASSPNWNSYEQYF.

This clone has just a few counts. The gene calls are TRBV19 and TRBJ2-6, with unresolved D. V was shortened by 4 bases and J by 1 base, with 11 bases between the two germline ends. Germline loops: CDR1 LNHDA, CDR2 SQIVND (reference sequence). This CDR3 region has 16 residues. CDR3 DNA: TGTGCCAGTAGTAGGGGATCAGTATCTGGGGCCAACGTCCTGACTTTC. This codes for CASSRGSVSGANVLTF. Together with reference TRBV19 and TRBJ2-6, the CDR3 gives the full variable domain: DGGITQSPKYLFRKEGQNVTLSCEQNLNHDAMYWYRQDPGQGLRLIYYSQIVNDFQKGDIAEGYSVSREKKESFPLTVTSAQKNPTAFYLCASSRGSVSGANVLTFGAGSRLTVL.

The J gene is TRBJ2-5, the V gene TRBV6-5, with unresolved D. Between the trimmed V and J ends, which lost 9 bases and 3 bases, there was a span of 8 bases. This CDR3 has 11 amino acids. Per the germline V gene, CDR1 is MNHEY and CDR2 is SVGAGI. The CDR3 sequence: CAREHEETQYF. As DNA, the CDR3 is TGTGCCAGGGAACATGAAGAGACCCAGTACTTC.

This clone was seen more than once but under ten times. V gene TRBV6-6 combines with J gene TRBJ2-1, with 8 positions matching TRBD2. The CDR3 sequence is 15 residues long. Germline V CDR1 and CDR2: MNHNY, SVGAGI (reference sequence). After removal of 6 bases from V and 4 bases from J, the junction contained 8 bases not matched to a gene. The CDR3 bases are TGTGCCAGCAGCCCCAGCGGGAGACTTTACAATGAGCAGTTCTTC. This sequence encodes CASSPSGRLYNEQFF.

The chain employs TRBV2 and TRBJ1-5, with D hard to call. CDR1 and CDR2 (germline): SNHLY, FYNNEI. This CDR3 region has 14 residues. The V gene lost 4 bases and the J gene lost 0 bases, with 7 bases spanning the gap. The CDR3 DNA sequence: TGTGCCAGCAGTGTACAGAATAGCAATCAGCCCCAGCATTTT. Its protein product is CASSVQNSNQPQHF.

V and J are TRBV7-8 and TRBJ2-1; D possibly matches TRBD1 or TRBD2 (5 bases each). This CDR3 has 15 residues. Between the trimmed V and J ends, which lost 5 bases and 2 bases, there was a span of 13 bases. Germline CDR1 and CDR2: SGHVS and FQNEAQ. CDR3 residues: CASSPTGGPYNEQFF. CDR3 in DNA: TGTGCCAGCAGCCCTACAGGAGGACCCTACAATGAGCAGTTCTTC.

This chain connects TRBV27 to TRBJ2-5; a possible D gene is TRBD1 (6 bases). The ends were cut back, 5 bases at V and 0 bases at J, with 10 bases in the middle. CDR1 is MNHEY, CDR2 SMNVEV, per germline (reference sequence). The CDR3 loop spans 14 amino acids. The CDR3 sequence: CASSKGQHQETQYF. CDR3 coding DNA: TGTGCCAGCAGTAAAGGACAGCACCAAGAGACCCAGTACTTC.

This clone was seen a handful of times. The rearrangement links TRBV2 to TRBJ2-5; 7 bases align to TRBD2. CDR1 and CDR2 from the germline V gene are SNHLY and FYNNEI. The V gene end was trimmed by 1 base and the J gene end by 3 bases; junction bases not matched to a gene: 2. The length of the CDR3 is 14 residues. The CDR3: CASSEVLAEETQYF. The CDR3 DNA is TGTGCCAGCAGTGAAGTGCTAGCGGAAGAGACCCAGTACTTC.

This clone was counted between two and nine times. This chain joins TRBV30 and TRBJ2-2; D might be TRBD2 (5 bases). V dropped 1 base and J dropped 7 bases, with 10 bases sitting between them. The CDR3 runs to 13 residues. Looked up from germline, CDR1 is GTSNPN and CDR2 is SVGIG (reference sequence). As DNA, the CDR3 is TGTGCCTGGAGTGCGGGGATTATCGGGGAGCTGTTTTTT. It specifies CAWSAGIIGELFF. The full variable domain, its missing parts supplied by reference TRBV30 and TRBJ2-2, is SQTIHQWPATLVQPVGSPLSLECTVEGTSNPNLYWYRQAAGRGLQLLFYSVGIGQISSEVPQNLSASRPQDRQFILSSKKLLLSDSGFYLCAWSAGIIGELFFGEGSRLTVL.

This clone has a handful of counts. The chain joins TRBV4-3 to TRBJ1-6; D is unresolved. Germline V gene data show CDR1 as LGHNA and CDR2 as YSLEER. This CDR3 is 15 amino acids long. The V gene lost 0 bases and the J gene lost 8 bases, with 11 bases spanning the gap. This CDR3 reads CASSQDERAHSPLHF. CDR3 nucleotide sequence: TGCGCCAGCAGCCAAGATGAAAGGGCGCATTCACCCCTCCACTTT.

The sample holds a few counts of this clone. The CDR3 loop is CASSYGHMNEKLFF. The CDR3, as DNA: TGTGCCAGCAGCTATGGGCACATGAATGAAAAACTGTTTTTT. The V and J genes are TRBV5-6 and TRBJ1-4; D gene uncertain. Trimming took 3 bases from V and 5 from J, leaving 11 bases between them. The CDR3 consists of 14 residues. Per the germline V gene, CDR1 is SGHDT and CDR2 is YYEEEE.

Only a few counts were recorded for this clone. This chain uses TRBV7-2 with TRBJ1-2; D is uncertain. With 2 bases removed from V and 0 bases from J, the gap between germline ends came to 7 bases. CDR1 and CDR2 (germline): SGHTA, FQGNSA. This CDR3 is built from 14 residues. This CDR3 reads CASSLYRANYGYTF. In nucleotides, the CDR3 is TGTGCCAGCAGCTTATATCGGGCTAACTATGGCTACACCTTC.

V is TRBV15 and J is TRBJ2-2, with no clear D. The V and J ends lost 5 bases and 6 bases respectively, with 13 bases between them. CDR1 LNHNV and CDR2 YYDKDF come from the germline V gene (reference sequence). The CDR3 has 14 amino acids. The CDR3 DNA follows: TGTGCCACCAGCCTGACAAGATCCGCCGGGGAGCTGTTTTTT. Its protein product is CATSLTRSAGELFF.

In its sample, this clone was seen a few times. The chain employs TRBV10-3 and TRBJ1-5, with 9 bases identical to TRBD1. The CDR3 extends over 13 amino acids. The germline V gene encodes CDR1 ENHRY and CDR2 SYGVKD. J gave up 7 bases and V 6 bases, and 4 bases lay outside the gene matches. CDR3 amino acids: CAISQQGAQPQHF. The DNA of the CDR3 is TGTGCCATCAGCCAACAGGGGGCACAGCCCCAGCATTTT.

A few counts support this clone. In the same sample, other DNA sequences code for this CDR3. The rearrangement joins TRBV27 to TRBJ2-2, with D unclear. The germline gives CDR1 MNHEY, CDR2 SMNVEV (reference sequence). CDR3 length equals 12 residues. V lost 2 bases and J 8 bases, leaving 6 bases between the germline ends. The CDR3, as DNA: TGTGCCAGCAGTTTAAACCCAGGGGAGCTGTTTTTT. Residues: CASSLNPGELFF.

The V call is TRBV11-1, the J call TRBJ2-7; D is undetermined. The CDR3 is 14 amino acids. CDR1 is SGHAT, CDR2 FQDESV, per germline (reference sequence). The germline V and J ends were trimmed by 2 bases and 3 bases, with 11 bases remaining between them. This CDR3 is CASSLLGSYYEQYF. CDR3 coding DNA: TGTGCCAGCAGCTTACTCGGCTCCTACTACGAGCAGTACTTC.

This CDR3 reads CASSTRLQPQHF. CDR3 nucleotide sequence: TGTGCCAGTAGTACACGGCTTCAGCCCCAGCATTTT. The chain combines TRBV19 with TRBJ1-5, with D uncertain. With 4 bases removed from V and 6 bases from J, the gap between germline ends came to 7 bases. Germline values: CDR1 LNHDA, CDR2 SQIVND (reference sequence). The CDR3 is 12 amino acids. Full variable domain (outside the CDR3, taken from reference TRBV19 and TRBJ1-5): DGGITQSPKYLFRKEGQNVTLSCEQNLNHDAMYWYRQDPGQGLRLIYYSQIVNDFQKGDIAEGYSVSREKKESFPLTVTSAQKNPTAFYLCASSTRLQPQHFGDGTRLSIL.

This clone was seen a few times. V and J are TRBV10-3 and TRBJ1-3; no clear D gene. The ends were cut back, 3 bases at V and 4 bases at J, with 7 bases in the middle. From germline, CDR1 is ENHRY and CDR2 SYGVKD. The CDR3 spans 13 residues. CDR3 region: CAISDVQGNTIYF. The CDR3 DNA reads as TGTGCCATCAGTGACGTGCAGGGAAACACCATATATTTT.

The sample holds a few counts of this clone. CDR3 amino acids: CASSSGYPGELFF. The CDR3 bases are TGTGCCAGCAGCTCCGGGTATCCCGGGGAGCTGTTTTTT. The genes are TRBV5-7 and TRBJ2-2; D not certain. TRBV5-7 is designated an ORF whose function remains uncertain. CDR3 length: 13 residues. V dropped 3 bases and J dropped 6 bases, with 9 bases sitting between them.

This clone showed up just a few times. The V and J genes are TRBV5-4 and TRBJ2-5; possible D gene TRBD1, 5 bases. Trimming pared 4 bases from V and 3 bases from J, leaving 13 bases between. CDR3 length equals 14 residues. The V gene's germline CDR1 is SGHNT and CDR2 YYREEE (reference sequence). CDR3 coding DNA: TGTGCCAGCAGCCGGAGTGGCAGGGAAGAGACCCAGTACTTC. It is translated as CASSRSGREETQYF.

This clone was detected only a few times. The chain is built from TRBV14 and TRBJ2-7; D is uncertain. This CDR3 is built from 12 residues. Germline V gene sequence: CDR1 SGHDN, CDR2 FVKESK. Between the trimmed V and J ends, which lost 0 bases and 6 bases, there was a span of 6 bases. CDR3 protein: CASSQDFREQYF. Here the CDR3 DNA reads TGTGCCAGCAGCCAAGATTTTCGCGAGCAGTACTTC.

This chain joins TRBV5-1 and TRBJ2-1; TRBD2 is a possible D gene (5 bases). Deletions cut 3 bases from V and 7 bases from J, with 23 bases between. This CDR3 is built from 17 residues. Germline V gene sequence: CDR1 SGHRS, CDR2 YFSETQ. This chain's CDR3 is CASSSRAERASGNEQFF. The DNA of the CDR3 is TGCGCCAGCAGCTCGCGGGCGGAGAGGGCGTCCGGGAATGAGCAGTTCTTC.